This T cell receptor beta chain was sequenced during a study of vaccination effects on CD4 cells after COVID-19. This CDR3 region has 16 residues. Trimming cost V 0 bases and J 2 bases, with 13 bases left between them. The V gene's germline CDR1 is LGHNA and CDR2 YNFKEQ. Clones were read by immunoSEQ multiplex PCR, and TCRdb kept only the in-frame ones, dropping some. This sample has roughly 25,000 clones, with around three quarters found just once. With regard to this clone: The antigen is undetermined.

Viral peptide pools were used in the ViraFEST assay to expand antigen-specific CD4+ T cells, and sequencing came afterward. Researchers isolated CD4+ T cells once approximately eleven days of culture had elapsed. The person had PCR-confirmed SARS-CoV-2 infection between March and December 2020. Sample: CD4+ T cells from PBMCs cultured with HCoV-NL63 spike peptides, taken before COVID-19 vaccination. The sequence was collected from a human donor who had a prior SARS-CoV-2 infection. This chain joins TRBV4-2 and TRBJ1-1; D might be TRBD1 (6 bases). CDR3 sequence reads: CASSQDATGANTEAFF. The CDR3 DNA follows: TGTGCCAGCAGCCAAGATGCGACAGGTGCTAACACTGAAGCTTTCTTT.